Listed below are T cell receptor beta chains from one sample, sequenced in a study of blood T cell repertoires in COVID-19. Repertoires were generated with immunoSEQ multiplex PCR, while TCRdb's copy carries only in-frame clones and drops some. The table lists 150,000 to 200,000 clones, roughly 86% of them singletons, with roughly 2.5% in the top ten. Material for sequencing was peripheral blood. All receptors come from a man aged 35 to 55 with active or convalescent COVID-19. Each CDR3 is given with its conserved first and last residue. A row's size may be missing; if present it is once, few, many or a size class.

V gene	clone size	J gene	CDR3 protein
TRBV20-1	-	TRBJ2-1	CSASPLAGDGYNEQFF
TRBV7-8	many	TRBJ1-1	CASSLKGGGGAFF
TRBV4-3	-	TRBJ2-3	CASSRAAGSTDTQYF
TRBV18	few	TRBJ1-5	CASSSHKGQPQHF
TRBV30	-	TRBJ1-5	CAWSGGDNQPQHF
TRBV4-2	-	TRBJ1-1	CASSQEGAAFF
TRBV4-3	few	TRBJ1-2	CASSREVGGDYGYTF
TRBV27	-	TRBJ2-7	CASKPAQGRFYEQYF
TRBV5-5	-	TRBJ1-4	CASRFGLGRGNEKLFF
TRBV6-5	once	TRBJ1-5	CASSLDFPSNQPQHF
TRBV6-5	-	TRBJ1-4	CASTWDRGGEKLFF
TRBV5-4	-	TRBJ1-2	CASSPTGDGYTF
TRBV7-2	-	TRBJ1-1	CASSPEGQTDTEAFF
TRBV11-1	-	TRBJ1-2	CASSSTGLDGYTF
TRBV5-6	-	TRBJ2-3	CASSFPGTSGGADTQYF
TRBV11-2	-	TRBJ2-7	CASSTADRGWSYEQYF
TRBV18	-	TRBJ2-1	CASSPRQEAEQFF
TRBV9	few	TRBJ2-7	CASSVGASGGLQPYEQYF
TRBV5-1	once	TRBJ2-1	CASSSATRSNEQFF
TRBV7-2	few	TRBJ1-2	CASSLRVGQGHGYTF
TRBV2	-	TRBJ1-5	CASSPDRANQPQHF
TRBV28	once	TRBJ1-5	CASSSGRQPQHF
TRBV15	-	TRBJ1-4	CATSADRGSEKLFF
TRBV9	-	TRBJ2-2	CASSERSMNTGELFF
TRBV28	-	TRBJ1-1	CASSLPGQLRVGAFF
TRBV4-1	-	TRBJ1-2	CASSQDRRTLYGYTF
TRBV5-1	few	TRBJ2-1	CASSLGDSAYNEQFF
TRBV19	-	TRBJ1-2	CASTTSRGQPYGYTF
TRBV2	-	TRBJ1-4	CASSESRTPTNEKLFF
TRBV15	once	TRBJ1-5	CATSRGQGANQPQHF
TRBV30	-	TRBJ1-4	CAWSFGRTGSHEKLFF
TRBV6-5	-	TRBJ1-1	CASSYSWGGVNTEAFF
TRBV13	-	TRBJ1-1	CASSFQGEAFF
TRBV5-1	-	TRBJ2-4	CASSMDGGNIQYF
TRBV6-5	-	TRBJ1-5	CASRATGERQPQHF
TRBV5-4	-	TRBJ1-6	CASSLEQGAHSPLHF
TRBV5-4	-	TRBJ1-6	CASSLGAGQGKSPLHF
TRBV7-8	-	TRBJ2-4	CASSLASRTSGGVAKNIQYF
TRBV4-1	-	TRBJ1-5	CASSLRTGGISNQPQHF
TRBV11-2	-	TRBJ2-4	CASSSWGRAKNIQYF
TRBV18	-	TRBJ1-1	CASSRRQGEMNTEAFF
TRBV6-2/TRBV6-3	-	TRBJ1-5	CASSYAGARDQPQHF
TRBV4-1	-	TRBJ1-1	CASSPTGGGGDTEAFF
TRBV13	-	TRBJ1-5	CASSSSRQGENQPQHF
TRBV5-4	-	TRBJ2-7	CASSLPHSYEQYF
TRBV4-3	-	TRBJ1-5	CASSQDVGGRQPQHF
TRBV30	-	TRBJ1-2	CAWRQGASYGYTF
TRBV7-6	once	TRBJ1-1	CASSGGGTEAFF